This T cell receptor beta chain was sequenced during a study of blood T cell repertoires in COVID-19. In the study overall: PBMCs, B-cell-depleted T cells, or T cells were the source of the cDNA or gDNA that made up the material.

Authors' analysis steps: Amplification of reference gene primers was used by the study to estimate nucleated cell counts. Produced via immunoSEQ multiplex PCR; TCRdb's table is partial and in-frame only. That table is the source of V, J and clone size, and D and trimming were worked out from the DNA. The sample has some 74,000 clones; over 80% are singletons. The TCR was taken from an elderly woman with acute or convalescent COVID-19. Sequenced material: peripheral blood.

CDR3 protein: CAVTSYTEAFF. In nucleotides, the CDR3 is TGTGCCGTTACCAGTTACACTGAAGCTTTCTTT. V and J are TRBV19 and TRBJ1-1; D uncertain. CDR1 and CDR2 from the germline V gene are LNHDA and SQIVND (reference sequence). There are 11 residues in the CDR3. Trimming shortened V by 11 bases and J by 3 bases, and 10 bases separated the two germline ends.